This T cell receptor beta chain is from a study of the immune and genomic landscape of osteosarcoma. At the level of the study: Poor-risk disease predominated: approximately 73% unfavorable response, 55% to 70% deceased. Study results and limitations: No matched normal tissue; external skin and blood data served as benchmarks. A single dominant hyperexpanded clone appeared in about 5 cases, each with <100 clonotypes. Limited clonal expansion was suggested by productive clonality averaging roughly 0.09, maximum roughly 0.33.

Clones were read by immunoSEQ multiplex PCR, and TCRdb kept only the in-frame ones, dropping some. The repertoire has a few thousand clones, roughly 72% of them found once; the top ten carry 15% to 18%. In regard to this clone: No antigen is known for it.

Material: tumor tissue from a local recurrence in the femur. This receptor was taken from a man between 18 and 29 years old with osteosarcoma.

CDR3 DNA: TGTGCCAGCAGCTCCGACAGGGGAGGTTCACCCCTCCACTTT. It yields the protein CASSSDRGGSPLHF. The rearrangement joins TRBV6-6 to TRBJ1-6; 8 bases agree with TRBD1. The germline CDR1 and CDR2 sequences are MNHNY and SVGAGI (reference sequence). The length of the CDR3 is 14 residues. The junction had 7 bases not matched to a gene; V was cut back by 6 bases and J by 9 bases.